These 16 T cell receptor beta chains were sequenced from one sample in a study of tumor-infiltrating lymphocytes in primary liver carcinoma. From approximately 550 ng of total RNA, TCR beta-specific cDNA was reverse-transcribed using a constant-region primer. Amplification in three nested multiplex PCR rounds with slightly modified ARM-PCR gave rise to TCR beta libraries. With TRBV1-TRBV30 forward primers and a C-beta reverse primer, the first two PCR rounds were run for approximately 10 cycles each. Each CDR3 protein gets one entry after TCRdb re-called the multiplex PCR reads with MiXCR. The sample has 310,000 or so distinct CDR3 sequences, about 50% seen once; the top ten hold about 15%. Out of unsorted whole blood came the blood RNA, and germline DNA was extracted as well. The sequenced sample consisted of peripheral blood. The receptors come from a woman aged 25 to 39 with primary liver carcinoma and hepatitis B virus infection.

To note about this clonotype: The junction departs from germline at one end; a sequencing error may be responsible. V gene TRBV30 combines with J gene TRBJ1-5, with 9 bases aligning to TRBD1. The CDR3 runs to 15 residues. Per germline, CDR1 GTSNPN and CDR2 SVGIG (reference sequence). This CDR3 is CAWSSTGGFGQPQHF. The CDR3 nucleotides read TGCGCCTGGAGTTCCACAGGGGGCTTTGGTCAGCCCCAGCATTTT.

Points on this clonotype: Compared with germline, one end of the junction differs, possibly owing to a read error. V is TRBV11-2 and J is TRBJ2-7, with D possibly being TRBD2 (6 bases). The CDR3 has 13 residues. Germline assignment: CDR1 SGHAT and CDR2 FQNNGV. CDR3 in DNA: TGTGCCGGCAGCTTTCCGGCGGGGTACGAGCAGCACTTC. Amino acids: CAGSFPAGYEQHF. Based on the CDR3 plus reference TRBV11-2 and TRBJ2-7, the full variable domain is EAGVAQSPRYKIIEKRQSVAFWCNPISGHATLYWYQQILGQGPKLLIQFQNNGVVDDSQLPKDRFSAERLKGVDSTLKIQPAKLEDSAVYLCAGSFPAGYEQHFGPGTRLTVT.

The chain joins TRBV5-5 to TRBJ2-1; D is perhaps TRBD2 (6 bases). CDR3 length equals 15 residues. The V gene's germline CDR1 is SGHKS and CDR2 YYEKEE (reference sequence). Trimming took 2 bases from V and 4 from J, leaving 13 bases between them. The CDR3 loop reads CASSFVAVSYNEQFF. The CDR3 DNA sequence: TGTGCCAGCAGCTTTGTAGCGGTCTCATACAATGAGCAGTTCTTC.

This CDR3 reads CAISEQTEAFF. The CDR3 coding sequence is TGTGCCATCAGTGAGCAAACTGAAGCTTTCTTT. V gene TRBV10-3 combines with J gene TRBJ1-1; D remains unclear. The germline V and J ends were trimmed by 2 bases and 5 bases, with 3 bases remaining between them. The CDR3 covers 11 residues. CDR1 ENHRY and CDR2 SYGVKD come from the germline V gene.

The sample holds many counts of this clonotype. The chain uses TRBV11-3 and TRBJ1-2; perhaps TRBD1 as D (6 bases). Germline loops: CDR1 SGHNT, CDR2 YENEEA. V shed 5 bases and J shed 2 bases, with 12 bases lying between them. This CDR3 is built from 14 residues. The CDR3 loop is CASSPSGANYGYTF. CDR3 bases: TGTGCCAGCAGCCCCTCAGGGGCCAACTATGGCTACACCTTC.

This clonotype was detected only once. The chain couples TRBV11-3 to TRBJ2-1, with 14 bases fitting TRBD2. The trim removed 5 bases at V and 16 bases at J, leaving 13 bases unmatched. From germline, CDR1 is SGHNT and CDR2 YENEEA. This CDR3 region has 15 residues. DNA for the CDR3: TGTGCCAGCAGCGCCTGGACTAGCGGGAGGTCGGGGCACTTCTTC. This codes for CASSAWTSGRSGHFF.

The chain uses TRBV11-3 and TRBJ2-7; D remains ambiguous. The CDR3 is 13 residues long. Germline values: CDR1 SGHNT, CDR2 YENEEA. V was trimmed by 7 bases and J by 3 bases, leaving 13 bases between them. In DNA, the CDR3 is TGTGCCAGCAACCCCGACGCTCACTACGAGCAGTACTTC. As protein: CASNPDAHYEQYF.

This clonotype was counted many times. The chain joins TRBV4-1 to TRBJ2-1, with 10 positions matching TRBD2. Germline V gene data show CDR1 as MGHRA and CDR2 as YSYEKL. V trimming: 3 bases; J trimming: 4 bases; junction bases outside the gene matches: 12. The length of the CDR3 is 18 residues. The DNA for the CDR3 is TGCGCCAGCAGCCATCCACGGAAGACTAGCGGGTATTACAATGAGCAGTTCTTC. Its translation is CASSHPRKTSGYYNEQFF.

In regard to this clonotype: The conserved closing phenylalanine or tryptophan is absent in this CDR3, likely reflecting a read error. This chain joins TRBV11-1 and TRBJ1-1, with D uncertain. The length of the CDR3 is 11 residues. Germline V gene lookup returns CDR1 SGHAT and CDR2 FQDESV (reference sequence). The DNA of the CDR3 is TGTGGCAGCAGCTTAGATGGAGAAGCTTTCTCT. Amino acids: CGSSLDGEAFS.

This clonotype was observed a single time. A much larger clone is a single base away; this may be a read error. This rearrangement joins TRBV6-5 to TRBJ1-5, with 9 bases fitting TRBD1. Germline values: CDR1 MNHEY, CDR2 SVGAGI. CDR3 size: 14 residues. The J segment lost 5 bases and the V segment lost 6 bases, leaving 5 bases of the junction unmatched. The CDR3 sequence is CASRGQGVDQPQHF. For the CDR3, the DNA is TGTGCCAGCAGGGGACAGGGAGTAGATCAGCCCCAGCATTTT.

The chain couples TRBV7-9 to TRBJ1-4; TRBD1 is a possible D gene (6 bases). Germline V gives CDR1 SEHNR, CDR2 FQNEAQ (reference sequence). The CDR3 is 14 residues long. Trimming left V 3 bases short and J 7 bases short, with 12 bases between. The CDR3 reads CASSFGDRTEKLFF. CDR3 bases: TGTGCCAGCAGCTTTGGCGACAGGACTGAAAAACTGTTTTTT.

A remark on this clonotype: The conserved phenylalanine or tryptophan normally closing the CDR3 is absent here, so this likely arose from a read error. The rearrangement links TRBV11-2 to TRBJ2-1, with D maybe TRBD1 (5 bases). Germline CDR1 and CDR2: SGHAT and FQNNGV. This CDR3 is built from 13 residues. The V end lost 7 bases, the J end lost 8 bases, and 15 bases lay between the germline ends. The chain's CDR3 is CASIPPWGDEQFS. For the CDR3, the DNA is TGTGCCAGCATTCCCCCATGGGGCGATGAGCAGTTCTCC.

In its sample, this clonotype was seen many times. The V and J genes are TRBV4-3 and TRBJ2-7, with D possibly matching TRBD2 (6 bases). CDR1 and CDR2 from the germline V gene are LGHNA and YSLEER. This CDR3 region has 15 residues. Trimming removed 0 bases at V and 3 bases at J, with 12 bases between. The CDR3 sequence is CASSQEGGALYEQYF. For the CDR3, the DNA is TGCGCCAGCAGCCAAGAAGGAGGGGCCCTCTACGAGCAGTACTTC.

This clonotype has a single count. The junction does not match germline at one end; this may be a read error. The chain employs TRBV11-2 and TRBJ2-4; D is possibly TRBD2 (6 bases). This CDR3 spans 19 amino acids. CDR1 SGHAT and CDR2 FQNNGV come from the germline V gene. This chain's CDR3 is CASSLDSPRGGVAKNTQYF. CDR3 nucleotide sequence: TGTGCCAGCAGCTTAGATTCTCCCCGGGGCGGGGTCGCCAAAAACACTCAGTACTTC.

About this clonotype itself: The junction does not match germline at one end; this may be a read error. The chain joins TRBV11-3 to TRBJ1-4, with D unclear. The CDR3 length is 14 residues. Germline assignment: CDR1 SGHNT and CDR2 YENEEA. The CDR3 sequence is CASSIGRFNENLFF. DNA of the CDR3: TGCGCCAGCAGCATAGGACGGTTTAATGAAAATCTGTTTTTT.

As regards this clonotype: A single base separates this from a much larger clone, so it may be a read error. The final CDR3 position lacks the conserved phenylalanine or tryptophan, pointing to a likely read error. The J gene is TRBJ2-5, the V gene TRBV6-1; either TRBD1 or TRBD2 may supply D (5 bases each). V lost 2 bases and J lost 5, with 27 bases in between. CDR1 is MNHNS and CDR2 is SASEGT in the germline V gene. The CDR3 runs to 19 residues. CDR3: CASSERLRSIGAARETQYL. CDR3 coding DNA: TGTGCCAGCAGTGAAAGGCTCCGTTCAATCGGGGCAGCACGGGAGACCCAGTACCTC.